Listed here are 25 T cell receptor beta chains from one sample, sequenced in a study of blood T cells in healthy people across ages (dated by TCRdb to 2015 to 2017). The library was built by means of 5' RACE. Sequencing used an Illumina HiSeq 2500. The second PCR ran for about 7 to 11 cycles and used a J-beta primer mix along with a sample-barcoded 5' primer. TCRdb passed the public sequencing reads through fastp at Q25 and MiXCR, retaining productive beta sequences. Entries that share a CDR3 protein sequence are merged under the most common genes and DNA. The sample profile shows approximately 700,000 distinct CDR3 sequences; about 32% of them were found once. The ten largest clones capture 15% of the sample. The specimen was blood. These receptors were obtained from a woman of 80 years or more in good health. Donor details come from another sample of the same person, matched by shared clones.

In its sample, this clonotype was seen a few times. The CDR3 loop reads CASSFRQAGNSPLHF. The DNA of the CDR3 is TGTGCCAGCAGTTTCCGACAGGCCGGCAATTCACCCCTCCACTTT. This rearrangement joins TRBV27 to TRBJ1-6; tentative D call: TRBD1 (6 bases). Germline assignment: CDR1 MNHEY and CDR2 SMNVEV (reference sequence). V dropped 3 bases and J dropped 7 bases, with 13 bases sitting between them. This CDR3 region has 15 residues.

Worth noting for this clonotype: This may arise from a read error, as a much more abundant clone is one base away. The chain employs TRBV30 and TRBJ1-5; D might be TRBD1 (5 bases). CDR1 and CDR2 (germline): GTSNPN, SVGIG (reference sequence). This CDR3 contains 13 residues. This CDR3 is CVWSEQANQPQHF. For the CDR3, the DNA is TGTGTCTGGAGTGAACAGGCCAATCAGCCCCAGCATTTT.

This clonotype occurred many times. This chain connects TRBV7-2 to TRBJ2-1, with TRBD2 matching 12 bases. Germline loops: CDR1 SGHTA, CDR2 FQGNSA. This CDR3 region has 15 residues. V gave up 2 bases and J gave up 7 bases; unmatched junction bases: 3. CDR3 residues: CASSLLAGGRNEQFF. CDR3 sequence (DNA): TGTGCCAGCAGCTTACTAGCGGGGGGGCGGAATGAGCAGTTCTTC. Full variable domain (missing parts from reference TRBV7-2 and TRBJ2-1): GAGVSQSPSNKVTEKGKDVELRCDPISGHTALYWYRQSLGQGLEFLIYFQGNSAPDKSGLPSDRFSAERTGGSVSTLTIQRTQQEDSAVYLCASSLLAGGRNEQFFGPGTRLTVL.

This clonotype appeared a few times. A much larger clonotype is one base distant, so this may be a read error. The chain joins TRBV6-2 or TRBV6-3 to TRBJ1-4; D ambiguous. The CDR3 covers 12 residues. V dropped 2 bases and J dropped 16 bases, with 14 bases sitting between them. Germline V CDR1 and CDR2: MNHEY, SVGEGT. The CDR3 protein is CASSYPKQRPFF. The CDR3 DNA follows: TGTGCCAGCAGTTACCCGAAACAAAGACCGTTTTTT.

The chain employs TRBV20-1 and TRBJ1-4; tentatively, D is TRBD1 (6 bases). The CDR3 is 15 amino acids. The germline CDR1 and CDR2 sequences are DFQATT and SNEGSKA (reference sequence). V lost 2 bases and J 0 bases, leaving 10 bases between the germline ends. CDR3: CSARRYRATNEKLFF. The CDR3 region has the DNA TGCAGTGCTAGACGTTACAGGGCAACTAATGAAAAACTGTTTTTT.

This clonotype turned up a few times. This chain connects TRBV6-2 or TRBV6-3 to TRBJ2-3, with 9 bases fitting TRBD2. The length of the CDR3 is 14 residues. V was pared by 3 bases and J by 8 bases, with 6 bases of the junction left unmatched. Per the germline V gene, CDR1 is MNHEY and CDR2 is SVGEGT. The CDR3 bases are TGTGCCAGCAGTTATGGGCGGGGGGGCGCTACGCAGTATTTT. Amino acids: CASSYGRGGATQYF.

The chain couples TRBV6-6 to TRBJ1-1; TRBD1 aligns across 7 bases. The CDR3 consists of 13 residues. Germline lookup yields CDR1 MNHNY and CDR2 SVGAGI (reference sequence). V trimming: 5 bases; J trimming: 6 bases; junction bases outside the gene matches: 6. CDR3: CASSQGGAAEAFF. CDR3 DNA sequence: TGTGCCAGCAGTCAAGGGGGCGCAGCTGAAGCTTTCTTT.

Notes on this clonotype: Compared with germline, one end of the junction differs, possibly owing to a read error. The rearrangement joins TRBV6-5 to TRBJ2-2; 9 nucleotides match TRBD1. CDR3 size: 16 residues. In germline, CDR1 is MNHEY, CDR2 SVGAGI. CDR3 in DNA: TGTGCCAGCAGTTACTCTTGGGACAGGGCTGCCGGGGAGCGGTTTTTT. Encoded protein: CASSYSWDRAAGERFF.

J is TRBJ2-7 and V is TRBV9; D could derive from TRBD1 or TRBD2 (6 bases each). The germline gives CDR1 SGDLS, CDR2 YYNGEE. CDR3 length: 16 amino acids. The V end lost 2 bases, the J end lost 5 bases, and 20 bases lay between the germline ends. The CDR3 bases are TGTGCCAGCAGCGTCCTAGGGGGGCAACCGCCCGACGAGCAGTACTTC. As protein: CASSVLGGQPPDEQYF.

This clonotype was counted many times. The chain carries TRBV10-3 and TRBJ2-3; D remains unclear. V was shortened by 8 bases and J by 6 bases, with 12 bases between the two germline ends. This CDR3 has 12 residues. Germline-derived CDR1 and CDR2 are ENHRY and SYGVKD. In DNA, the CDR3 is TGTGCCATCGGACGGGCTCGGGATACGCAGTATTTT. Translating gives CAIGRARDTQYF.

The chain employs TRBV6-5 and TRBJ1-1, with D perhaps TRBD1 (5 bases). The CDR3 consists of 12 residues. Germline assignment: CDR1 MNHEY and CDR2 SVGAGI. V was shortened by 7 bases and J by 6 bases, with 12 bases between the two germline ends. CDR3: CASKGIGAEAFF. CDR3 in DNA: TGTGCCAGCAAAGGGATAGGGGCTGAAGCTTTCTTT.

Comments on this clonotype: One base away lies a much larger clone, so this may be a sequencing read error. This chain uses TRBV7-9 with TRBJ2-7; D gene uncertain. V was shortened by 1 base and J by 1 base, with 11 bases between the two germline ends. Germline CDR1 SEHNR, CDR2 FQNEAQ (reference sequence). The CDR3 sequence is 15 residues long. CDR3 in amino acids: CASSLDGRRSYEQYF. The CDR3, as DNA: TGTGCCAGCAGCTTAGATGGGCGGCGGTCCTACGAGCAGTACTTC.

CDR3 sequence (DNA): TGTGCCAGCAGTTTATCGTCGGGGATTAAGTACGAGCAGTACTTC. Amino acid sequence: CASSLSSGIKYEQYF. This chain uses TRBV27 with TRBJ2-5; D may be TRBD2 (5 bases). The J call may be in error: the DNA end matches TRBJ2-7 better. There are 15 residues in the CDR3. Germline V gives CDR1 MNHEY, CDR2 SMNVEV (reference sequence).

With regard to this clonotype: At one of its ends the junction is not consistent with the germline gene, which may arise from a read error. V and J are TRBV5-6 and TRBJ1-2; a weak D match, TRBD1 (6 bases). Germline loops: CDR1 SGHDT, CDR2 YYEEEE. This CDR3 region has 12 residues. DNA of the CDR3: TGTACCAGCAGCTTGGGGGCTGGGGGCTACACCTTC. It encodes CTSSLGAGGYTF.

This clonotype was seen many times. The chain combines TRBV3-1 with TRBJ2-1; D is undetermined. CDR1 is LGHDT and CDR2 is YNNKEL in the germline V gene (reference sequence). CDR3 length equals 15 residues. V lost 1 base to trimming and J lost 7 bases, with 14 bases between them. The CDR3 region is CASSQVRTGRNEQFF. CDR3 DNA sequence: TGTGCCAGCAGCCAAGTCAGGACCGGTAGGAATGAGCAGTTCTTC.

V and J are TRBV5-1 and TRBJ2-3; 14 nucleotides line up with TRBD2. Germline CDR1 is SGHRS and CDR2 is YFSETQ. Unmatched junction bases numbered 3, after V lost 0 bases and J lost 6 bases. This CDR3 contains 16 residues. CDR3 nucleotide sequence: TGCGCCAGCAGCTTGGTAGGGACTAGCGGGAGTGATACGCAGTATTTT. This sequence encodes CASSLVGTSGSDTQYF.

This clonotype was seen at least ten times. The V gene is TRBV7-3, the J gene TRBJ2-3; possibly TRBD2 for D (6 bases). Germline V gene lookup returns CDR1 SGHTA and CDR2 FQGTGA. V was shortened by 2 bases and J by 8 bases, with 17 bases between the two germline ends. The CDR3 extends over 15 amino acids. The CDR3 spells CASSLVADRIGTQYF. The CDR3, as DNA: TGTGCCAGCAGCTTAGTAGCGGACCGTATAGGTACGCAGTATTTT.

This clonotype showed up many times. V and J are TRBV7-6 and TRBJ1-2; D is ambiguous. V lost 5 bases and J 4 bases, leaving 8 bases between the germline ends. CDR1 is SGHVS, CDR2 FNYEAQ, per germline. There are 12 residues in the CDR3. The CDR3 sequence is CASSPDLYGYTF. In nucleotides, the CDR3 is TGTGCCAGCAGCCCGGACCTCTATGGCTACACCTTC.

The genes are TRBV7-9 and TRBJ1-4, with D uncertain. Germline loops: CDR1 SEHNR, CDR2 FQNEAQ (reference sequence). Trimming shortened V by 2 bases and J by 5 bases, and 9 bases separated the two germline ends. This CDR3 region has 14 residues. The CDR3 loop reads CASSLSRMNEKLFF. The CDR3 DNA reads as TGTGCCAGCAGCTTAAGTCGGATGAATGAAAAACTGTTTTTT.

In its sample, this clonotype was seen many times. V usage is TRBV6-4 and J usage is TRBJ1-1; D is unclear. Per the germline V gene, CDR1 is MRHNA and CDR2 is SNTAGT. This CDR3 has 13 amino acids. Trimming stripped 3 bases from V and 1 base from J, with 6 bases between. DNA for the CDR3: TGTGCCAGCAGTGATGGCGGGAACACTGAAGCTTTCTTT. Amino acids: CASSDGGNTEAFF.

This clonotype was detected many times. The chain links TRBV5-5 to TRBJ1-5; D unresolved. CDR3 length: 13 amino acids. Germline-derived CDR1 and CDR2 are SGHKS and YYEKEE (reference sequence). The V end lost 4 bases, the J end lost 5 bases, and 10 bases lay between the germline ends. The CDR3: CASSAAGHQPQHF. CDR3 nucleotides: TGTGCCAGCAGCGCGGCCGGTCATCAGCCCCAGCATTTT. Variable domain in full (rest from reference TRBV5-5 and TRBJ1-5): DAGVTQSPTHLIKTRGQQVTLRCSPISGHKSVSWYQQVLGQGPQFIFQYYEKEERGRGNFPDRFSARQFPNYSSELNVNALLLGDSALYLCASSAAGHQPQHFGDGTRLSIL.

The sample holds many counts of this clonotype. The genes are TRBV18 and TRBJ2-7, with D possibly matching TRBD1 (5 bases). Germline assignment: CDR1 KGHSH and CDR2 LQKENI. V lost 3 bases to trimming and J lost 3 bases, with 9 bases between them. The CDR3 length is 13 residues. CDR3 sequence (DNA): TGTGCCAGCTCACCGTCCCAGGGCTACGAGCAGTACTTC. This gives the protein CASSPSQGYEQYF.

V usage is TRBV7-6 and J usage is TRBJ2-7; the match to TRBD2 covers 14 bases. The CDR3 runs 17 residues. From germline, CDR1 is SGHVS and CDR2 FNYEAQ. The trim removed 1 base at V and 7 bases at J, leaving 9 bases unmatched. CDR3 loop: CASSLGGGTSGSNEQYF. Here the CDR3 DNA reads TGTGCCAGCAGCTTAGGGGGCGGGACTAGCGGGAGCAATGAGCAGTACTTC.

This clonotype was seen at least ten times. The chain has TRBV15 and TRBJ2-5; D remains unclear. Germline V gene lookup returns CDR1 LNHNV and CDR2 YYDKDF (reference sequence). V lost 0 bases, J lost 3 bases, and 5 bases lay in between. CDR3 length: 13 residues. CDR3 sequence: CATSREAKETQYF. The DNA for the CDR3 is TGTGCCACCAGCAGAGAGGCTAAAGAGACCCAGTACTTC. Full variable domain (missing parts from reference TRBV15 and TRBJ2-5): DAMVIQNPRYQVTQFGKPVTLSCSQTLNHNVMYWYQQKSSQAPKLLFHYYDKDFNNEADTPDNFQSRRPNTSFCFLDIRSPGLGDTAMYLCATSREAKETQYFGPGTRLLVL.

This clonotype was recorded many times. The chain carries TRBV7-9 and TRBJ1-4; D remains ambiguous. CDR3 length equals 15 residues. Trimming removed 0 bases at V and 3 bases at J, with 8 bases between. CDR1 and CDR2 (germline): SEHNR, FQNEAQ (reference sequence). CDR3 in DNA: TGTGCCAGCAGCTTAGCAAAGGCCCCTAATGAAAAACTGTTTTTT. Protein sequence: CASSLAKAPNEKLFF.